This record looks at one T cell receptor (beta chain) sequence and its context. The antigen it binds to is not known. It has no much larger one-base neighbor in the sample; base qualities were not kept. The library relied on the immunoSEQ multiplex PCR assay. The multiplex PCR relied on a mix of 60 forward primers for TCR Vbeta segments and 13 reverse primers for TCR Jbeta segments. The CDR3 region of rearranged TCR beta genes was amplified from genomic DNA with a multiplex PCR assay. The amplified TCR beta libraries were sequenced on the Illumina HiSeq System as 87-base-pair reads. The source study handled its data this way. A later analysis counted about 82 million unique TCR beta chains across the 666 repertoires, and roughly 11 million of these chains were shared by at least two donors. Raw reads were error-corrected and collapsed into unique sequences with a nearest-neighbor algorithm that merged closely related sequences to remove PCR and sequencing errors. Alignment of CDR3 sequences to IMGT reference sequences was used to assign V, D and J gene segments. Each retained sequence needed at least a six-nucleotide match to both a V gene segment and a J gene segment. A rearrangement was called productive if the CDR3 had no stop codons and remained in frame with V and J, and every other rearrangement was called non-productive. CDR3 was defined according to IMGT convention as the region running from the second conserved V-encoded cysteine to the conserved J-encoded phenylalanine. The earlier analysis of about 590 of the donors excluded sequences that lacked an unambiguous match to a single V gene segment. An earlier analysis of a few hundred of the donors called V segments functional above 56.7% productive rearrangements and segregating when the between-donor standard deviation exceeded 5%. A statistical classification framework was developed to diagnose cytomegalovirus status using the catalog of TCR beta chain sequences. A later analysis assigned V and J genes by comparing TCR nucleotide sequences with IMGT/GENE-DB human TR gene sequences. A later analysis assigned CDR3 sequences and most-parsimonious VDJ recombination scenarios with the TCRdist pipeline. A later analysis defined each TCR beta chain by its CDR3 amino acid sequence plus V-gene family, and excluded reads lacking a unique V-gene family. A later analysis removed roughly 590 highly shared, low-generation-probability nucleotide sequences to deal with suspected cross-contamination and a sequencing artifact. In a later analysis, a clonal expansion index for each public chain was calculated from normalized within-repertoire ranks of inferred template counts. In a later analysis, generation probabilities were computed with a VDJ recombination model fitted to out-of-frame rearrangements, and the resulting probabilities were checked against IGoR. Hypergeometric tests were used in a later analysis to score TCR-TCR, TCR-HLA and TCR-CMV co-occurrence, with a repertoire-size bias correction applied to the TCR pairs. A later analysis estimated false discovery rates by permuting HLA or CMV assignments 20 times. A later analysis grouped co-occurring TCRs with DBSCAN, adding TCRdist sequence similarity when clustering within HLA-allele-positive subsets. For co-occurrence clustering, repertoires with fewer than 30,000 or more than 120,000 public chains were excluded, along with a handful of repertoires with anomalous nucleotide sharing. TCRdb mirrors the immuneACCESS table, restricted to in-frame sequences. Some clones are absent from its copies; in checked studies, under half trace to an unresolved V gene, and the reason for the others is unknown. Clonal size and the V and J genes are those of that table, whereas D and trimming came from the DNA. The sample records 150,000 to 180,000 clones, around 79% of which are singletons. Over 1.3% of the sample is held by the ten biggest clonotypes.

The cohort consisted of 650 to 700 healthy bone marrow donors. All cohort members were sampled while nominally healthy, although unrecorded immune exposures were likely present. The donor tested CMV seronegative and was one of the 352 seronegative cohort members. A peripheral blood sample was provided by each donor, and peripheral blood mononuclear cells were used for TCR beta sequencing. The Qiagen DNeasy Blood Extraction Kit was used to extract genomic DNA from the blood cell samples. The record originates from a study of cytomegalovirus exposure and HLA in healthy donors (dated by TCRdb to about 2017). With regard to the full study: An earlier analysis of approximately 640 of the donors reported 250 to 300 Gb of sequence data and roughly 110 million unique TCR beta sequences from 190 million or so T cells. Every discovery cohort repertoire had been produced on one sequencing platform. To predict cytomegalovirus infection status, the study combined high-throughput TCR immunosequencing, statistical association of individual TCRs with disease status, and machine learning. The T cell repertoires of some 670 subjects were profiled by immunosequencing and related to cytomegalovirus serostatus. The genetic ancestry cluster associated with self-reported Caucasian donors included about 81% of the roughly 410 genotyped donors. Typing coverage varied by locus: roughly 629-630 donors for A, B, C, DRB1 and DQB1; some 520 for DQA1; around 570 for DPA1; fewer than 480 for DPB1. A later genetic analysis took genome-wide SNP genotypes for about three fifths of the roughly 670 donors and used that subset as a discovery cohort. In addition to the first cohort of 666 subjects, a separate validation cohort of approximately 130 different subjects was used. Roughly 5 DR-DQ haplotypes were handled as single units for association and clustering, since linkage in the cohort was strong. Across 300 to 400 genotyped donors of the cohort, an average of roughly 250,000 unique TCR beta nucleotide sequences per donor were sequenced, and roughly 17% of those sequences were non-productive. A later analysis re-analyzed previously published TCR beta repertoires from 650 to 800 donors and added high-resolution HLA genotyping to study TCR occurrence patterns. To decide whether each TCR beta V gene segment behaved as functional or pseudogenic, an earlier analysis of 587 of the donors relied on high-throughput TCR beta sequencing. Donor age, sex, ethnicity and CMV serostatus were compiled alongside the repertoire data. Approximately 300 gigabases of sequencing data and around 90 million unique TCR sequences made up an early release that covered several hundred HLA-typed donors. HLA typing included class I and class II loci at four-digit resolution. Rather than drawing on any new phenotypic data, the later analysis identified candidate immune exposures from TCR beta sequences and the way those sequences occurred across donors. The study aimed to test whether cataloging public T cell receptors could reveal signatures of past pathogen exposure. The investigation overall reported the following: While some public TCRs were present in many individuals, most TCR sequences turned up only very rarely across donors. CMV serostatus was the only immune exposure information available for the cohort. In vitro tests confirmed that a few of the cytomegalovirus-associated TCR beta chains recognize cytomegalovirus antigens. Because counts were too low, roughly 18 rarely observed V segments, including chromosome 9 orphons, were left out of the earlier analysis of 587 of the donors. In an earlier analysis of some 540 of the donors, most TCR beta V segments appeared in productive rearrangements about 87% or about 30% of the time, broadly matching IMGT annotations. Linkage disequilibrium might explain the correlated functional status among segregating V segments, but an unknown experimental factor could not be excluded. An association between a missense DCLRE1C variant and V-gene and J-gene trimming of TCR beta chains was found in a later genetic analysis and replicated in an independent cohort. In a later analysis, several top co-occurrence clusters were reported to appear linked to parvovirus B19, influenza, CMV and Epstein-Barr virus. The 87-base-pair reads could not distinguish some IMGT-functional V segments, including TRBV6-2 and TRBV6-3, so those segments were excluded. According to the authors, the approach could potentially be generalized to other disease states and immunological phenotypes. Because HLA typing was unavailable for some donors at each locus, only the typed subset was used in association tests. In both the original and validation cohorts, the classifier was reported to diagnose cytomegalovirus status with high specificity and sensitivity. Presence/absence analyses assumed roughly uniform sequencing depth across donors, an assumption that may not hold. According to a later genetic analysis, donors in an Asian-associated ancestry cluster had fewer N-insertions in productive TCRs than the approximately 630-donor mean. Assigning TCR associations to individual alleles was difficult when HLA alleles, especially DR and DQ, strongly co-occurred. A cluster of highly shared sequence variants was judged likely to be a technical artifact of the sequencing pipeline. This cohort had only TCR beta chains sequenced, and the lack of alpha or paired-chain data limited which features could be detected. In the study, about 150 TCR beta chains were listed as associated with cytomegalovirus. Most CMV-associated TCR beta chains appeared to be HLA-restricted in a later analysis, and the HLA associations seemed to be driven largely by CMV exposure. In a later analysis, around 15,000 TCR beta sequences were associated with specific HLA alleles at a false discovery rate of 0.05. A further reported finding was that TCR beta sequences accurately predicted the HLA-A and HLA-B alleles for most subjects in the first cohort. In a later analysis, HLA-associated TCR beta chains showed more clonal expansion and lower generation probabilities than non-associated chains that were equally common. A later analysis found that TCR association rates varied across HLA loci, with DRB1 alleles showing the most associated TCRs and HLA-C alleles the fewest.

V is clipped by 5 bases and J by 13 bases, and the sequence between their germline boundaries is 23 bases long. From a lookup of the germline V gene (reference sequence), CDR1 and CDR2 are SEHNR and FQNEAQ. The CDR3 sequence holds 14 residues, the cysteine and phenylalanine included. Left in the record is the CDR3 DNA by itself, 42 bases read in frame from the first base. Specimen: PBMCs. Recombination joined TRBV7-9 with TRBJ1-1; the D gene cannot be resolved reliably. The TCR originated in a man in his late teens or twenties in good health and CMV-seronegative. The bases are TGTGCCAGCAGCGTAGATTCGGCAAGGGAGGAGAGTTTCTTT. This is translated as CASSVDSAREESFF.